These 12 T cell receptor beta chains were sequenced from one sample in a study of OX40 agonist ivuxolimab in advanced cancers. The receptor library was made with the immunoSEQ multiplex PCR assay. Imported from immuneACCESS, the table was reduced by TCRdb to in-frame sequences with V and J called. These copies leave out some clones; in studies compared against another copy, an unresolved V gene accounts for under half, and the cause of the remainder is not known. This sample comprises 76,000 or so clones, 65% to 90% of them detected only once. In total, the top ten clones hold about 0.6% of the sample. The sequences come from CD4+ or CD8+ T cells sorted from blood, collected in a trial of the OX40 agonist ivuxolimab. These receptors came from an adult with an advanced solid tumor such as melanoma, head and neck, liver or kidney cancer.

V and J are TRBV7-6 and TRBJ2-5; D uncertain. Germline lookup yields CDR1 SGHVS and CDR2 FNYEAQ. CDR3 length equals 12 residues. Between the trimmed V and J ends, which lost 1 base and 4 bases, there was a span of 4 bases. CDR3 residues: CASSLDLETQYF. CDR3 nucleotide sequence: TGTGCCAGCAGCTTAGATCTAGAGACCCAGTACTTC.

V and J are TRBV11-1 and TRBJ2-7; 8 bases match TRBD1. J lost 1 base, V lost 5 bases, and 4 bases had no gene match. This CDR3 has 14 residues. CDR1 and CDR2 (germline): SGHAT, FQDESV (reference sequence). This CDR3 reads CASSPWDRSYEQYF. In nucleotides, the CDR3 is TGTGCCAGCAGCCCCTGGGACAGGTCCTACGAGCAGTACTTC.

The sample holds a few counts of this clone. This chain joins TRBV4-3 and TRBJ1-2, with TRBD1 identical over 7 bases. Per the germline V gene, CDR1 is LGHNA and CDR2 is YSLEER. The V segment lost 4 bases and the J segment 2 bases; nucleotides outside the gene matches: 7. This CDR3 contains 15 residues. The CDR3 protein is CASSLLTGKNYGYTF. The CDR3 DNA sequence: TGCGCCAGCAGCCTATTGACAGGGAAGAACTATGGCTACACCTTC.

The J gene is TRBJ2-7, the V gene TRBV6-6, with D possibly matching TRBD1 (5 bases). V gave up 6 bases and J gave up 6 bases, with 21 bases separating them. There are 15 residues in the CDR3. Germline assignment: CDR1 MNHNY and CDR2 SVGAGI (reference sequence). The chain's CDR3 is CASRTMDKIVGEQYF. CDR3 coding DNA: TGTGCCAGCAGAACCATGGACAAGATAGTAGGCGAGCAGTACTTC.

The chain links TRBV11-2 to TRBJ1-2, with unresolved D. CDR1 and CDR2 from the germline V gene are SGHAT and FQNNGV. V was trimmed by 0 bases and J by 4 bases, leaving 12 bases between them. The CDR3 extends over 15 amino acids. CDR3 amino acids: CASSLDVRVGYGYTF. The CDR3 region has the DNA TGTGCCAGCAGCTTAGATGTTAGGGTGGGCTATGGCTACACCTTC.

The rearrangement joins TRBV14 to TRBJ2-5; TRBD2 agrees at 9 bases. V lost 3 bases to trimming and J lost 1 base; unmatched junction nucleotides: 6. CDR1 and CDR2 from the germline V gene are SGHDN and FVKESK. This CDR3 spans 16 amino acids. CDR3 DNA sequence: TGTGCCAGCAGCCACTTGATAGCGGGAGTCCAAGAGACCCAGTACTTC. Translated: CASSHLIAGVQETQYF. Full variable domain (remainder filled in from reference TRBV14 and TRBJ2-5): EAGVTQFPSHSVIEKGQTVTLRCDPISGHDNLYWYRRVMGKEIKFLLHFVKESKQDESGMPNNRFLAERTGGTYSTLKVQPAELEDSGVYFCASSHLIAGVQETQYFGPGTRLLVL.

The rearrangement joins TRBV10-1 to TRBJ1-4; no definite D call. The CDR3 contains 12 residues. CDR1 and CDR2 from the germline V gene are WNHNN and SYGVQD (reference sequence). V was clipped by 2 bases and J by 10 bases, with 8 bases between them. Here the CDR3 DNA reads TGCGCCAGCAGTGAGGTTGGAGGAAAACTGTTTTTT. This codes for CASSEVGGKLFF.

This clone was picked up one time. The chain combines TRBV6-6 with TRBJ1-2; 9 nucleotides align to TRBD1. Germline V CDR1 and CDR2: MNHNY, SVGAGI (reference sequence). The J segment lost 8 bases and the V segment lost 6 bases, leaving 4 bases of the junction unmatched. This CDR3 has 12 residues. CDR3: CASSPDRGGYTF. CDR3 nucleotides: TGTGCCAGCAGCCCGGACAGGGGCGGCTACACCTTC.

The chain combines TRBV19 with TRBJ2-2, with D uncertain. The CDR3 runs to 13 residues. Trimming removed 4 bases from V and 5 bases from J, with 8 bases in between. Germline V gene lookup returns CDR1 LNHDA and CDR2 SQIVND (reference sequence). The CDR3 sequence is CASSTFMTGELFF. The CDR3 DNA reads TGTGCCAGTAGTACCTTTATGACCGGGGAGCTGTTTTTT.

The chain is built from TRBV7-3 and TRBJ2-1; no clear D gene. Trimming took off 2 bases at V and 6 bases at J, with 8 bases between the two ends. Germline CDR1 and CDR2: SGHTA and FQGTGA. CDR3 size: 13 residues. The CDR3 region is CASSLLTGNEQFF. The CDR3 DNA reads TGTGCCAGCAGCTTACTCACTGGCAATGAGCAGTTCTTC.

The rearrangement uses TRBV5-1 and TRBJ1-3; D ambiguous. V dropped 0 bases and J dropped 0 bases, with 13 bases sitting between them. The CDR3 is 17 amino acids. Looked up from germline, CDR1 is SGHRS and CDR2 is YFSETQ. DNA for the CDR3: TGCGCCAGCAGCTTGGGGGGAGGCGCTCGCTCTGGAAACACCATATATTTT. This sequence encodes CASSLGGGARSGNTIYF. Combining the CDR3 with reference TRBV5-1 and TRBJ1-3 gives the whole variable domain KAGVTQTPRYLIKTRGQQVTLSCSPISGHRSVSWYQQTPGQGLQFLFEYFSETQRNKGNFPGRFSGRQFSNSRSEMNVSTLELGDSALYLCASSLGGGARSGNTIYFGEGSWLTVV.

V gene TRBV2 combines with J gene TRBJ1-4; the D gene is possibly TRBD1 (5 bases). Germline lookup yields CDR1 SNHLY and CDR2 FYNNEI. V gave up 6 bases and J gave up 4 bases, with 12 bases separating them. CDR3 length: 14 residues. The CDR3 protein is CASRQGSLNEKLFF. Written as DNA, the CDR3 is TGTGCCAGCAGGCAGGGTTCCCTTAATGAAAAACTGTTTTTT. The variable domain in full, completed from reference TRBV2 and TRBJ1-4, reads EPEVTQTPSHQVTQMGQEVILRCVPISNHLYFYWYRQILGQKVEFLVSFYNNEISEKSEIFDDQFSVERPDGSNFTLKIRSTKLEDSAMYFCASRQGSLNEKLFFGSGTQLSVL.